This TCR beta chain was found in a study of Graves' ophthalmopathy and Graves' hyperthyroidism. RNA transcripts yielded amplified TCR beta CDR3 regions. The workflow started with a first-round RT-PCR run with HTBI primers and then moved on to a second-round multiplex PCR. One entry per CDR3 protein, called by TCRdb with MiXCR from the multiplex PCR reads. The sample yields over 500,000 distinct CDR3 sequences, 20% to 25% seen once. There are many counts of this clonotype. Germline is not matched at one junction end, which may reflect a read error. Sequenced sample: peripheral blood. This clonotype was obtained from a woman aged 18-29 years with stable Graves' hyperthyroidism. Some clones in this sample may be carry-over from other donors' samples.

In DNA, the CDR3 is TGTGCCAGCAGTTACTCGGACAGTGGTATCCAAAACATTAAGTACTTC. The encoded protein is CASSYSDSGIQNIKYF. The chain links TRBV6-5 to TRBJ2-4, with a possible D match to TRBD1 (6 bases). This CDR3 is 16 amino acids long. Germline V gives CDR1 MNHEY, CDR2 SVGAGI.